This T cell receptor (beta chain) was identified in a study of metastatic and nonmetastatic thyroid tumors. This clone was seen a handful of times. This clone may be a read error of a much larger clone one base away. Prior to thyroid surgery, none of the patients had received any treatment. TCRdb re-called the PCR reads via MiXCR. The table lists fewer than 4,500 clones, about 25% of them singletons. The CDR3 is 18 amino acids. The germline V gene has CDR1 MNHEY and CDR2 SMNVEV (reference sequence). This rearrangement joins TRBV27 to TRBJ2-2; possible D gene TRBD2, 6 bases. Specimen: tumor tissue. The source of this sequence is a male donor with papillary thyroid cancer or a benign thyroid nodule (not recorded which). Some clones in this sample may be carry-over from other donors' samples. This CDR3 is CASSFRFGGIWNTGGLFF. CDR3 DNA sequence: TGTGCCAGCAGTTTTCGATTTGGCGGGATCTGGAACACCGGGGGGCTGTTTTTT.